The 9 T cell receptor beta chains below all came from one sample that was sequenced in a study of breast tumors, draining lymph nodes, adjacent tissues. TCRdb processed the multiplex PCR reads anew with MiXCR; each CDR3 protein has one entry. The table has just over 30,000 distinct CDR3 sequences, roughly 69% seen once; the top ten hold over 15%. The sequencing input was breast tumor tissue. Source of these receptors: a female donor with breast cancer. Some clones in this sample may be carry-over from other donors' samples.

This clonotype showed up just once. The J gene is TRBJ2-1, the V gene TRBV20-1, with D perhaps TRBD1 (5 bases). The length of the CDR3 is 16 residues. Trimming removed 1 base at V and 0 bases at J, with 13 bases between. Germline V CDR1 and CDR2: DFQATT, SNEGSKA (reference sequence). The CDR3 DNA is TGCAGTGCTAGAGGACAGTCATCAGTCTCCTACAATGAGCAGTTCTTC. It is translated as CSARGQSSVSYNEQFF.

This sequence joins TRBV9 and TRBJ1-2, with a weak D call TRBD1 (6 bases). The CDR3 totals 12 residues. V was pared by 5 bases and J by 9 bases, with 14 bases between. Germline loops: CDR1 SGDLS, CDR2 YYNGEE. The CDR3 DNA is TGTGCCAGCAGACCTAAAGGGGGGAGCTACACCTTC. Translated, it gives CASRPKGGSYTF.

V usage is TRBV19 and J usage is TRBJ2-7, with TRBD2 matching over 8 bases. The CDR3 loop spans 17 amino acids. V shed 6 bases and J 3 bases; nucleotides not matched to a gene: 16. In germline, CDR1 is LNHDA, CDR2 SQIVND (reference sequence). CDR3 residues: CASRLPGGVYSFYEQYF. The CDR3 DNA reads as TGTGCCAGTAGGCTCCCGGGAGGGGTCTACTCCTTCTACGAGCAGTACTTC.

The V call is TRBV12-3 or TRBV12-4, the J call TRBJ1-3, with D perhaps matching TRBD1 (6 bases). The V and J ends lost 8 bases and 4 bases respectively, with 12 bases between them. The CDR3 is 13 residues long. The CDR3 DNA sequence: TGTGCCAGCGGACCGGACAGAGGAAACACCATATATTTT. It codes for CASGPDRGNTIYF.

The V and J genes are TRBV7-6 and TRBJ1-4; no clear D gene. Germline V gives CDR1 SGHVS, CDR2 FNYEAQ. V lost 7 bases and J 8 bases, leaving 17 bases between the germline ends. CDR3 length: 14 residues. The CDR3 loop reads CASTYTSMGEKLFF. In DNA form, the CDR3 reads TGTGCCAGCACCTACACGTCAATGGGGGAAAAACTGTTTTTT.

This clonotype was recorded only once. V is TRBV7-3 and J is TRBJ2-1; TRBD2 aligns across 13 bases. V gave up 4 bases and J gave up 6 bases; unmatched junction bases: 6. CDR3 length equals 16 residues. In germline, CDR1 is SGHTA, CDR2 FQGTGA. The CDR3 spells CASSSWTSGSLNEQFF. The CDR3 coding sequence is TGTGCCAGCAGCTCCTGGACTAGCGGGAGTCTCAATGAGCAGTTCTTC.

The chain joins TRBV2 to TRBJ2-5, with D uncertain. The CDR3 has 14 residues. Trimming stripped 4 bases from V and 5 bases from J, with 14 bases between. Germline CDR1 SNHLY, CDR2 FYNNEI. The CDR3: CASSGTDNGETQYF. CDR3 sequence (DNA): TGTGCCAGCAGTGGGACCGACAACGGGGAGACCCAGTACTTC.

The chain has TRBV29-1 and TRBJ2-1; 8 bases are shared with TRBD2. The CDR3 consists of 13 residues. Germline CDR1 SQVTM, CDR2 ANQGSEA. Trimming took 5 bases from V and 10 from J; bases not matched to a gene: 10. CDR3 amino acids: CSVLSGIVGEQFF. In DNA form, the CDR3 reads TGCAGCGTTCTTAGCGGGATCGTCGGGGAGCAGTTCTTC.

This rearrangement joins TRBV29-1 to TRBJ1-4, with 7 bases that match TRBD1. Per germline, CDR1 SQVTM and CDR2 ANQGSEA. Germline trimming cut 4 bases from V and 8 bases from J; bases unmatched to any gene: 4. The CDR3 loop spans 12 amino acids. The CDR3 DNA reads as TGCAGCGTTGTTTCAGGGGGGGAAAAACTGTTTTTT. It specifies CSVVSGGEKLFF.